Below, 2 T cell receptor beta chains from the same sample are listed, as sequenced in a study of T cells in Graves' hyperthyroidism and ophthalmopathy. TCR beta CDR3 region amplification was performed from RNA transcripts. The HTBI primer set drove a first-round RT-PCR of the TCR CDR3. In TCRdb, the multiplex PCR reads were re-called with MiXCR into one record per CDR3 protein. The sample lists some 490,000 distinct CDR3 sequences; approximately 22% were seen once. Source material: blood. These receptor sequences come from a woman aged 70-85 years with Graves' ophthalmopathy.

This clonotype occurred many times. The chain joins TRBV3-1 to TRBJ1-1; possibly TRBD1 for D (6 bases). Trimming removed 1 base from V and 2 bases from J, with 8 bases in between. The CDR3 has 14 amino acids. In germline, CDR1 is LGHDT, CDR2 YNNKEL (reference sequence). CDR3 in DNA: TGTGCCAGCAGCCAAGGGACAGCCAACACTGAAGCTTTCTTT. Translated, it gives CASSQGTANTEAFF.

This clonotype was recorded a few times. This chain uses TRBV18 with TRBJ2-3, with D possibly being TRBD2 (6 bases). The length of the CDR3 is 16 residues. V was clipped by 5 bases and J by 0 bases, with 15 bases between them. CDR1 and CDR2 (germline): KGHSH, LQKENI. The CDR3 protein is CASSSDRDFSTDTQYF. In nucleotides, the CDR3 is TGTGCCAGCTCAAGCGACCGGGACTTCAGCACAGATACGCAGTATTTT. Filled out from reference TRBV18 and TRBJ2-3, the complete variable domain reads NAGVMQNPRHLVRRRGQEARLRCSPMKGHSHVYWYRQLPEEGLKFMVYLQKENIIDESGMPKERFSAEFPKEGPSILRIQQVVRGDSAAYFCASSSDRDFSTDTQYFGPGTRLTVL.